This record looks at one T cell receptor beta chain sequence and its context. This sample stems from a study of T cell responses to AZD1222 COVID-19 vaccine. The CDR3 loop spans 14 amino acids. V lost 3 bases and J lost 10; bases outside the gene matches: 5. Germline CDR1 reads KGHSH; CDR2 reads LQKENI. Assay: immunoSEQ multiplex PCR; the TCRdb copy retains only in-frame clones and omits some. This table has roughly 140,000 clones, about 92% appearing once. V is TRBV18 and J is TRBJ1-6, with 8 bases identical to TRBD1. Sequencing used peripheral blood, obtained 28 days after the second AZD1222 dose. This TCR was sampled from an adult who received the AZD1222 COVID-19 vaccine. Here the CDR3 reads CASSPDRARSPLHF. In nucleotides, the CDR3 is TGTGCCAGCTCACCGGACAGGGCGAGATCACCCCTCCACTTT.